This T cell receptor beta chain was recovered during a study of cytomegalovirus exposure and HLA in healthy donors. About the research overall: The same platform was used for the 120 or so validation repertoires as for the roughly 670 first-cohort repertoires, as reported in a later analysis.

About this clone itself: Its antigen is unknown.

The repertoire was sequenced with immunoSEQ multiplex PCR; TCRdb's copy has only in-frame clones and lacks some. The sample shows approximately 150,000 clones, just over 90% of them seen only once. Germline V gene data show CDR1 as SQVTM and CDR2 as ANQGSEA. The V end was cut by 2 bases, the J end by 3 bases, with 17 bases between. The CDR3 totals 16 residues. General study points: As was reported, the classifier diagnosed cytomegalovirus status with high specificity and sensitivity. Cytomegalovirus association was listed for 170 or so TCR beta chains. Subsequent analysis of the approximately 110 validation repertoires found a tendency for first-cohort TCR clusters to co-occur.

The sample comprised PBMCs. The gene calls are TRBV29-1 and TRBJ2-1; TRBD2 is a possible D gene (5 bases). The TCR sequence derives from a young man in good health and CMV-seronegative. Written as DNA, the CDR3 is TGCAGCGTTGAAAATCTAGGACTCCGGTTCTACAATGAGCAGTTCTTC. Translation gives CSVENLGLRFYNEQFF.